The TCR beta chain described here comes from a study of patients and donors after allogeneic stem cell transplantation (dated by TCRdb to the early 2020s). Note on this clonotype: This clone's antigen is unknown. Base qualities were left out, and no much larger clone turns up one base away.

To prepare the library, RT-PCR was applied. Sequenced using a NextSeq 550. Using fastp trimming at Q25 and MiXCR clonotype assembly, TCRdb reanalyzed the public sequencing data and kept in-frame beta chains. Duplicate CDR3 protein sequences are folded into a single record with the most common DNA and genes. A total of approximately 33,000 distinct CDR3 sequences appear in this sample, approximately 6.3% of them only once. The ten largest clones take up approximately 35% of the sample. Via the germline V gene, CDR1 is SGHRS and CDR2 YFSETQ. V loses 0 bases, J loses 4 bases, and the germline ends lie 12 bases apart. CDR3 length: 15 amino acids, cysteine to phenylalanine. Only the CDR3 portion is preserved as DNA: 45 bases, with reading frame beginning at the first base.

The receptor was isolated from a human donor who was either an allogeneic HSCT recipient or a stem cell or donor lymphocyte infusion donor (not recorded which). It is not recorded whose cells these are; they may come from a transplant donor. Sequences were obtained from blood, either unsorted or a sorted T cell fraction (not recorded which). This receptor chain uses TRBV5-1 and TRBJ2-3, with no confident D gene call. The CDR3 protein is CASSLDEWSADTQYF. The DNA reads as follows: TGCGCCAGCAGCTTGGACGAATGGTCGGCAGATACGCAGTATTTT.